Presented here are 23 T cell receptor beta chains from one specimen sequenced in a study of T-cell reconstitution after alpha-beta-depleted transplantation in children. It was with unique molecular identifiers that the TCRbeta library was prepared. TCRdb passed the PCR reads through MiXCR, listing each CDR3 protein once. Of roughly 20,000 distinct CDR3 sequences listed, about a tenth are singletons. The starting material was PBMCs from the stem cell graft donor, obtained from the stem cell graft. The receptors were sampled from a human donor who donated a stem cell graft to a child with chronic granulomatous disease.

The sample holds many counts of this clonotype. The rearrangement uses TRBV6-1 and TRBJ2-7; the match to TRBD2 covers 7 bases. The germline V gene encodes CDR1 MNHNS and CDR2 SASEGT. The CDR3 runs 11 residues. Trimming at V came to 4 bases and at J to 7 bases, leaving 1 base not matched to a gene. CDR3 amino acids: CASSVGGEQYF. CDR3 sequence (DNA): TGTGCCAGCAGTGTGGGGGGGGAGCAGTACTTC.

This clonotype was observed at least ten times. V gene TRBV5-1 combines with J gene TRBJ2-1, with TRBD2 matching over 13 bases. Germline CDR1 is SGHRS and CDR2 is YFSETQ. There are 17 residues in the CDR3. V lost 4 bases to trimming and J lost 0 bases; unmatched junction nucleotides: 4. The CDR3 DNA reads as TGCGCCAGCAGCCAGTGGACTAGCGGGAGCTCCTACAATGAGCAGTTCTTC. It yields the protein CASSQWTSGSSYNEQFF.

This clonotype was observed many times. The V call is TRBV9, the J call TRBJ2-1, with 7 bases lining up with TRBD1. Trimming removed 3 bases from V and 3 bases from J; junction bases left unmatched: 6. Germline lookup yields CDR1 SGDLS and CDR2 YYNGEE. The CDR3 is 15 amino acids. CDR3 DNA: TGTGCCAGCAGCGGACGGGACAGCCTCTACAATGAGCAGTTCTTC. Amino acid sequence: CASSGRDSLYNEQFF.

This clonotype has a count of ten or more. The chain carries TRBV20-1 and TRBJ1-1, with 8 bases identical to TRBD1. Germline V CDR1 and CDR2: DFQATT, SNEGSKA (reference sequence). This CDR3 spans 14 amino acids. V lost 2 bases, J lost 1 base, and 3 bases stayed unmatched. DNA for the CDR3: TGCAGTGCTAGAACCAGGGGGCAGAACACTGAAGCTTTCTTT. Translated, it gives CSARTRGQNTEAFF.

This clonotype was found many times. The chain is built from TRBV5-1 and TRBJ2-2; a weak D match, TRBD2 (5 bases). The V gene's germline CDR1 is SGHRS and CDR2 YFSETQ. The ends were cut back, 0 bases at V and 6 bases at J, with 15 bases in the middle. The CDR3 is 16 amino acids. The CDR3 is CASSLGPQGLAGELFF. Here the CDR3 DNA reads TGCGCCAGCAGCTTGGGCCCCCAAGGACTCGCCGGGGAGCTGTTTTTT.

This clonotype was seen many times. The rearrangement uses TRBV7-8 and TRBJ2-2; TRBD2 agrees at 10 bases. After removal of 5 bases from V and 2 bases from J, the junction contained 8 bases not matched to a gene. Germline assignment: CDR1 SGHVS and CDR2 FQNEAQ. The CDR3 has 17 residues. This CDR3 reads CASSKGPSGSNTGELFF. CDR3 nucleotides: TGTGCCAGCAGCAAGGGGCCTAGCGGGAGTAACACCGGGGAGCTGTTTTTT.

Many counts were recorded for this clonotype. V usage is TRBV11-2 and J usage is TRBJ1-2; 10 bases fit TRBD1. Germline V gene data show CDR1 as SGHAT and CDR2 as FQNNGV. J lost 3 bases, V lost 6 bases, and 7 bases had no gene match. The CDR3 consists of 15 residues. The CDR3 nucleotides read TGTGCCAGCAGGGCGACAGGGGGCAGCGACTATGGCTACACCTTC. This encodes CASRATGGSDYGYTF.

This clonotype was seen only a few times. This rearrangement joins TRBV20-1 to TRBJ2-4; weak D call: TRBD2 (6 bases). Germline V gives CDR1 DFQATT, CDR2 SNEGSKA (reference sequence). The V gene lost 7 bases and the J gene lost 1 base, with 17 bases spanning the gap. The CDR3 spans 15 residues. The CDR3 sequence: CSGSGQATAKNIQYF. The CDR3 region has the DNA TGCAGTGGGAGCGGGCAGGCGACGGCCAAAAACATTCAGTACTTC.

In this sample, this clonotype is large. The rearrangement uses TRBV6-5 and TRBJ2-2; 11 bases are shared with TRBD1. The CDR3 totals 18 residues. The germline V gene has CDR1 MNHEY and CDR2 SVGAGI. With V trimmed by 5 bases and J by 6 bases, 14 bases remained unmatched. The CDR3 nucleotides read TGTGCCAGCAGTAACCCAGGGACAGGGGGACCGGGGGCCGGGGAGCTGTTTTTT. Translating it yields CASSNPGTGGPGAGELFF.

The genes are TRBV5-6 and TRBJ2-3; D is unresolved. Germline loops: CDR1 SGHDT, CDR2 YYEEEE. The length of the CDR3 is 15 residues. With 0 bases removed from V and 6 bases from J, the gap between germline ends came to 14 bases. CDR3 sequence reads: CASSLGQLCSDTQYF. The DNA for the CDR3 is TGTGCCAGCAGCTTGGGGCAGCTCTGCTCGGATACGCAGTATTTT.

This clonotype is medium-sized (0.01 to 0.1%) in the sample. This rearrangement joins TRBV12-3 or TRBV12-4 to TRBJ2-1; a weak D match, TRBD1 (6 bases). This CDR3 has 16 residues. Trimming cost V 6 bases and J 2 bases, with 17 bases left between them. CDR3 in amino acids: CASRNLDRPPYNEQFF. The CDR3 nucleotides read TGTGCCAGCAGAAACCTAGACAGGCCGCCCTACAATGAGCAGTTCTTC.

At least ten counts were recorded for this clonotype. The chain is built from TRBV3-1 and TRBJ2-2; the match to TRBD2 covers 7 bases. With V trimmed by 2 bases and J by 6 bases, 15 bases remained unmatched. The germline gives CDR1 LGHDT, CDR2 YNNKEL (reference sequence). This CDR3 spans 18 amino acids. This CDR3 is CASSQFRLASRGAGELFF. As DNA, the CDR3 is TGTGCCAGCAGCCAATTCCGACTAGCATCGAGAGGGGCCGGGGAGCTGTTTTTT.

At least ten counts were recorded for this clonotype. The chain has TRBV25-1 and TRBJ1-6; D ambiguous. V was trimmed by 1 base and J by 7 bases, leaving 11 bases between them. The CDR3 extends over 15 amino acids. The germline gives CDR1 MGHDK, CDR2 SYGVNS. This CDR3 reads CASSESVFYNSPLHF. CDR3 DNA sequence: TGTGCCAGCAGTGAATCTGTGTTTTACAATTCACCCCTCCACTTT. The variable domain in full, completed from reference TRBV25-1 and TRBJ1-6, reads EADIYQTPRYLVIGTGKKITLECSQTMGHDKMYWYQQDPGMELHLIHYSYGVNSTEKGDLSSESTVSRIRTEHFPLTLESARPSHTSQYLCASSESVFYNSPLHFGNGTRLTVT.

Ten or more counts support this clonotype. This chain links TRBV29-1 with TRBJ2-5; 10 nucleotides match TRBD2. Germline lookup yields CDR1 SQVTM and CDR2 ANQGSEA. The CDR3 length is 14 residues. The V segment lost 3 bases and the J segment 5 bases; nucleotides outside the gene matches: 6. CDR3: CSVDSSGSWETQYF. Here the CDR3 DNA reads TGCAGCGTTGATTCTAGCGGGAGCTGGGAGACCCAGTACTTC.

This clonotype was counted ten times or more. The rearrangement joins TRBV7-2 to TRBJ1-2; 12 bases map to TRBD1. V gave up 5 bases and J gave up 5 bases; unmatched junction bases: 6. CDR3 size: 15 residues. Per germline, CDR1 SGHTA and CDR2 FQGNSA. The CDR3 region has the DNA TGTGCCAGCAGCAGGGGACAGGGGGCTGGGTATGGCTACACCTTC. Protein sequence: CASSRGQGAGYGYTF.

This clonotype was detected many times. V is TRBV20-1 and J is TRBJ2-2; 7 nucleotides match TRBD1. The germline CDR1 and CDR2 sequences are DFQATT and SNEGSKA (reference sequence). The CDR3 has 14 residues. V trimming: 7 bases; J trimming: 4 bases; junction bases outside the gene matches: 9. Written as DNA, the CDR3 is TGCAGTGTCCCAGACAGGGACGGCACCGGGGAGCTGTTTTTT. Protein sequence: CSVPDRDGTGELFF.

The chain employs TRBV28 and TRBJ2-2; D possibly corresponds to TRBD1 (6 bases). Germline V CDR1 and CDR2: MDHEN, SYDVKM. V was clipped by 1 base and J by 9 bases, with 18 bases between them. This CDR3 has 16 residues. CDR3 sequence (DNA): TGTGCCAGCAGTTTATTCCAGACAGGTCAACTACGGGAGCTGTTTTTT. Residues: CASSLFQTGQLRELFF.

The count of this clonotype is one. This chain uses TRBV20-1 with TRBJ2-7; D is perhaps TRBD1 (6 bases). From germline, CDR1 is DFQATT and CDR2 SNEGSKA (reference sequence). The CDR3 is made up of 12 amino acids. Trimming shortened V by 3 bases and J by 5 bases, and 11 bases separated the two germline ends. CDR3 bases: TGCAGTGCTAGTCAACAGGGAAACGAGCAGTACTTC. The encoded protein is CSASQQGNEQYF.

Ten or more counts support this clonotype. This chain uses TRBV5-1 with TRBJ2-7, with 8 bases fitting TRBD1. Germline V gene lookup returns CDR1 SGHRS and CDR2 YFSETQ. The CDR3 totals 13 residues. The V and J ends lost 5 bases and 4 bases, in that order; junction bases with no gene match: 5. DNA of the CDR3: TGCGCCAGCAGAGGGGACAGGCGATACGAGCAGTACTTC. It translates to CASRGDRRYEQYF.

There are a few counts of this clonotype. Being one base from a much bigger clone, this may be a read error. In DNA form, the CDR3 reads TGCTGTGCTATATTGGGACAGGGACGGCTGGGGAGCGAAAAACTGTTTTTT. Translation gives CCAILGQGRLGSEKLFF. The chain couples TRBV20-1 to TRBJ1-4; 9 nucleotides align to TRBD1. The length of the CDR3 is 17 residues. The V gene's germline CDR1 is DFQATT and CDR2 SNEGSKA (reference sequence).

At least ten counts were recorded for this clonotype. This chain links TRBV7-9 with TRBJ1-5, with D unclear. CDR1 and CDR2 from the germline V gene are SEHNR and FQNEAQ (reference sequence). This CDR3 comprises 15 residues. V was cut by 6 bases and J by 7 bases, with 19 bases left in between. Written as DNA, the CDR3 is TGTGCCAGCAGTCAGACTAGCGGTTCAGGACAGCCCCAGCATTTT. Its protein is CASSQTSGSGQPQHF.

This clonotype was picked up many times. The chain joins TRBV7-9 to TRBJ1-5, with D possibly matching TRBD1 (5 bases). The V end lost 5 bases, the J end lost 3 bases, and 14 bases lay between the germline ends. The CDR3 sequence is 15 residues long. Looked up from germline, CDR1 is SEHNR and CDR2 is FQNEAQ (reference sequence). The CDR3 protein is CASSVGGILNQPQHF. The CDR3 DNA sequence: TGTGCCAGCAGCGTTGGGGGGATACTCAATCAGCCCCAGCATTTT. Filled out from reference TRBV7-9 and TRBJ1-5, the complete variable domain reads DTGVSQNPRHKITKRGQNVTFRCDPISEHNRLYWYRQTLGQGPEFLTYFQNEAQLEKSRLLSDRFSAERPKGSFSTLEIQRTEQGDSAMYLCASSVGGILNQPQHFGDGTRLSIL.

A note on this clonotype: One end of the junction is discordant with germline, which a read error may explain. This chain connects TRBV5-6 to TRBJ2-7, with D uncertain. The germline CDR1 and CDR2 sequences are SGHDT and YYEEEE. This CDR3 region has 15 residues. DNA of the CDR3: TGTGCCAGCAGCTTCCGGCCTACAAATCTCTACGAGCAGTACTTT. It specifies CASSFRPTNLYEQYF.